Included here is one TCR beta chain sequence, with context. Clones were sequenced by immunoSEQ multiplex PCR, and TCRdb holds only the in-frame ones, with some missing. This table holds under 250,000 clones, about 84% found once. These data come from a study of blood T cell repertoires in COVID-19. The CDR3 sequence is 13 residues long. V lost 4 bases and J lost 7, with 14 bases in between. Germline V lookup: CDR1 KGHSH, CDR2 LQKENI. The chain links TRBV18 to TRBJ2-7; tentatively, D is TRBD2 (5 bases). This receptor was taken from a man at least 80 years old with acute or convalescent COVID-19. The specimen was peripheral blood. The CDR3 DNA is TGTGCCAGCTCACTGGACCGGAGGAGGGAGCAGTACTTC. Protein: CASSLDRRREQYF.